This T cell receptor beta chain is from a study of blood T cells in healthy people across ages. General observations from the study: Roughly linearly, TCR beta diversity per million T cells fell as age increased.

This clonotype was seen only once. Its antigen remains unidentified. A much more abundant neighbour one base away suggests this may be a read error. CDR3 length equals 16 residues. Germline CDR1 reads MNHEY; CDR2 reads SVGAGI. Trimming took 0 bases from V and 11 from J, leaving 22 bases between them. Combining a sample-barcoded 5' primer with a J-beta primer mix, a second PCR ran for roughly 7 to 12 cycles. TCRdb reprocessed the 5' RACE reads via MiXCR and lists one record per CDR3 protein. The sample consists of roughly 680,000 distinct CDR3 sequences, 52% of them appearing once. The source is an elderly woman in good health. The sequenced sample was blood. The genes are TRBV6-5 and TRBJ2-5; possibly TRBD1 for D (5 bases). CDR3 region: CASSYSTGCGANEQYF. The CDR3 bases are TGTGCCAGCAGTTACTCAACAGGCTGTGGGGCCAATGAGCAGTACTTC.